One sample yielded the 25 T cell receptor beta chains listed below, sequenced in a study of post-analysis software for immune sequencing data. Whole-study results and caveats: Controls had lower frequencies than patients of about 5 TRBV segments, which included TRBV5-6, TRBV5-1 and TRBV20-1.

Every TCR beta cDNA library bore unique molecular identifiers. Via MiXCR, TCRdb re-called the PCR reads, giving one row per CDR3 protein. The sample lists roughly 580,000 distinct CDR3 sequences; 44% were seen once. These receptors have no identified antigens. Sample: blood. The receptor set was obtained from a girl between 5 and 17 years old with multiple sclerosis.

This rearrangement joins TRBV27 to TRBJ1-5; D possibly corresponds to TRBD1 (5 bases). Germline values: CDR1 MNHEY, CDR2 SMNVEV (reference sequence). With 6 bases removed from V and 1 base from J, the gap between germline ends came to 13 bases. The length of the CDR3 is 15 residues. CDR3 coding DNA: TGTGCCAGCAGCCCGGGGGTAAGAAGCAATCAGCCCCAGCATTTT. Amino acids: CASSPGVRSNQPQHF.

This clonotype has more than one count but fewer than ten. The V and J genes are TRBV12-3 or TRBV12-4 and TRBJ1-5, with 8 nucleotides matching TRBD1. V shed 8 bases, J shed 4 bases, and the junction held 4 bases outside the gene matches. CDR3 length: 13 amino acids. This chain's CDR3 is CASRTGSNQPQHF. CDR3 DNA sequence: TGTGCCAGCCGGACAGGGTCAAATCAGCCCCAGCATTTT.

V gene TRBV12-3 or TRBV12-4 combines with J gene TRBJ2-5; D is unresolved. The J call could be wrong; TRBJ2-7 is a better fit for the DNA end. This CDR3 spans 13 amino acids. The CDR3 loop reads CASSSQRWDEQYF. Written as DNA, the CDR3 is TGTGCCAGCAGCTCCCAGAGGTGGGACGAGCAGTACTTC.

This clonotype was seen at least ten times. The chain has TRBV10-3 and TRBJ2-1, with D perhaps TRBD2 (5 bases). CDR1 is ENHRY, CDR2 SYGVKD, per germline. The ends were cut back, 4 bases at V and 4 bases at J, with 14 bases in the middle. The CDR3 runs 15 residues. In DNA, the CDR3 is TGTGCCATCAGTGTTCAGGCGCGAGGGTACAATGAGCAGTTCTTC. This gives the protein CAISVQARGYNEQFF.

CDR3 DNA: TGCGCCAGCAGCTTGGGGACAGGGGGCTTCAATCAGCCCCAGCATTTT. Protein: CASSLGTGGFNQPQHF. V is TRBV5-1 and J is TRBJ1-5; 11 bases line up with TRBD1. CDR1 SGHRS and CDR2 YFSETQ come from the germline V gene. With V trimmed by 0 bases and J by 3 bases, 2 bases remained unmatched. This CDR3 spans 16 amino acids.

The rearrangement uses TRBV12-3 or TRBV12-4 and TRBJ2-5; D may match TRBD1 or TRBD2 (5 bases each). V was cut by 4 bases and J by 7 bases, with 19 bases left in between. The CDR3 sequence is 15 residues long. The chain's CDR3 is CASSYLMGERGTQYF. The CDR3 nucleotides are TGTGCCAGCAGTTACTTAATGGGGGAGAGGGGGACCCAGTACTTC.

A single count supports this clonotype. The rearrangement uses TRBV27 and TRBJ2-5, with TRBD2 identical over 11 bases. The CDR3 has 15 residues. Germline V gene lookup returns CDR1 MNHEY and CDR2 SMNVEV (reference sequence). V shed 3 bases and J 2 bases; nucleotides not matched to a gene: 2. The DNA for the CDR3 is TGTGCCAGCAGTTTGACTAGCGGGACACAAGAGACCCAGTACTTC. Translating it yields CASSLTSGTQETQYF.

The gene calls are TRBV5-5 and TRBJ2-1, with 8 positions matching TRBD2. V was pared by 2 bases and J by 9 bases, with 7 bases of the junction left unmatched. Germline CDR1 SGHKS, CDR2 YYEKEE (reference sequence). This CDR3 has 14 amino acids. The CDR3 sequence: CASSFHPGRAEQFF. For the CDR3, the DNA is TGTGCCAGCAGCTTCCATCCCGGGAGGGCTGAGCAGTTCTTC.

Notes on this clonotype: One end of the junction is discordant with germline, which a read error may explain. This sequence joins TRBV7-2 and TRBJ2-1; a weak D match, TRBD1 (5 bases). In germline, CDR1 is SGHTA, CDR2 FQGNSA. This CDR3 contains 14 residues. The CDR3 loop reads CASSLWSLDNKQFF. The CDR3 DNA reads TGTGCCAGCAGCTTATGGTCTTTGGACAATAAGCAGTTCTTC.

This clonotype was detected only once. The chain joins TRBV11-3 to TRBJ2-3; TRBD2 agrees at 7 bases. The CDR3 totals 15 residues. CDR1 is SGHNT, CDR2 YENEEA, per germline. V dropped 4 bases and J dropped 10; count of bases not matched to a gene: 14. The CDR3 bases are TGTGCCAGCAGCTGGAACCCGGGCCCTCGGGAGGCGCAGTATTTT. The encoded protein is CASSWNPGPREAQYF.

V usage is TRBV5-1 and J usage is TRBJ2-3, with TRBD1 matching over 9 bases. The CDR3 consists of 15 residues. The ends lost 4 bases at V and 4 bases at J; junction bases unmatched: 7. CDR1 and CDR2 (germline): SGHRS, YFSETQ. CDR3: CASSRRTGEPDTQYF. Here the CDR3 DNA reads TGCGCCAGCAGCCGTCGGACAGGGGAACCAGATACGCAGTATTTT.

This rearrangement joins TRBV24-1 to TRBJ1-2, with D possibly being TRBD1 (5 bases). The CDR3 is 14 residues long. V lost 3 bases, J lost 5 bases, and 12 bases lay in between. Looked up from germline, CDR1 is KGHDR and CDR2 is SFDVKD. CDR3 sequence: CATSDPGLLYGYTF. The CDR3 region has the DNA TGTGCCACCAGTGATCCGGGACTTCTTTATGGCTACACCTTC.

This clonotype has just a few counts. CDR3 DNA: TGTGCCACCAGTAGACTAGCGGGATCGTGGGATGAGCAGTTCTTC. Protein sequence: CATSRLAGSWDEQFF. V usage is TRBV24-1 and J usage is TRBJ2-1; TRBD2 matches 11 bases. This CDR3 has 15 residues. From germline, CDR1 is KGHDR and CDR2 SFDVKD. Losses at the gene ends were 6 bases for V and 8 bases for J; bases not matched to a gene: 8.

The chain carries TRBV29-1 and TRBJ1-6; weak D call: TRBD1 (5 bases). V lost 1 base and J lost 9, with 16 bases in between. From germline, CDR1 is SQVTM and CDR2 ANQGSEA. This CDR3 has 15 residues. As DNA, the CDR3 is TGCAGCGTTGAAGTCGATCGGTGGGGCATTTCACCCCTCCACTTT. This gives the protein CSVEVDRWGISPLHF.

As for this clonotype: The junction shows a germline mismatch at one end, possibly a read error. The chain combines TRBV15 with TRBJ2-7, with TRBD1 as a possible D gene (6 bases). CDR3 size: 15 residues. In germline, CDR1 is LNHNV, CDR2 YYDKDF (reference sequence). The DNA of the CDR3 is TGTGCCACCAGCGTCCGGGACACTGGATCCTACGAGCAGCACTTC. Protein product: CATSVRDTGSYEQHF.

The rearrangement uses TRBV20-1 and TRBJ1-5, with 8 bases fitting TRBD1. There are 14 residues in the CDR3. V was clipped by 3 bases and J by 5 bases; unmatched bases: 6. CDR1 and CDR2 from the germline V gene are DFQATT and SNEGSKA (reference sequence). The CDR3 DNA reads TGCAGTGCTAGGCAGGGGGCCGGGGATCAGCCCCAGCATTTT. As protein: CSARQGAGDQPQHF.

This clonotype has only a few counts. The chain has TRBV20-1 and TRBJ2-3; D is possibly TRBD1 or TRBD2 (5 bases each). The CDR3 has 14 amino acids. V shed 4 bases and J shed 0 bases, with 11 bases lying between them. Germline V gives CDR1 DFQATT, CDR2 SNEGSKA (reference sequence). CDR3 sequence reads: CSAMGTSSTDTQYF. The CDR3 bases are TGCAGTGCTATGGGGACCTCTAGCACAGATACGCAGTATTTT.

This clonotype has only a few counts. The V gene is TRBV7-6, the J gene TRBJ2-4, with TRBD1 as a possible D gene (5 bases). With 5 bases removed from V and 1 base from J, the gap between germline ends came to 9 bases. The CDR3 loop spans 14 amino acids. Germline CDR1 and CDR2: SGHVS and FNYEAQ. The CDR3 sequence is CASSNRGAKNIQYF. The CDR3 DNA reads TGTGCCAGCAGCAATAGGGGTGCCAAAAACATTCAGTACTTC.

A single count supports this clonotype. The chain is built from TRBV10-3 and TRBJ1-2; 8 bases map to TRBD1. The germline CDR1 and CDR2 sequences are ENHRY and SYGVKD. V trimming: 6 bases; J trimming: 4 bases; junction bases outside the gene matches: 7. The CDR3 covers 14 residues. The CDR3 loop reads CAISKGQEVYGYTF. The CDR3 DNA reads as TGTGCCATCAGCAAGGGACAGGAGGTCTATGGCTACACCTTC.

The chain carries TRBV3-1 and TRBJ2-7; 9 nucleotides match TRBD1. The germline gives CDR1 LGHDT, CDR2 YNNKEL (reference sequence). The CDR3 extends over 12 amino acids. V lost 5 bases, J lost 12 bases, and 8 bases stayed unmatched. The CDR3 coding sequence is TGTGCCAGCAGCAAGCAGGACAGGGGCCTGTACTTC. It yields the protein CASSKQDRGLYF.

This clonotype was counted between two and nine times. This rearrangement joins TRBV5-1 to TRBJ2-3; D not resolved. The CDR3 is 14 residues long. The germline gives CDR1 SGHRS, CDR2 YFSETQ. Trimming stripped 3 bases from V and 6 bases from J, with 14 bases between. The CDR3 here is CASSSAVRGDTQYF. In nucleotides, the CDR3 is TGCGCCAGCAGCTCTGCCGTTCGTGGGGATACGCAGTATTTT.

This clonotype was seen a handful of times. V usage is TRBV6-4 and J usage is TRBJ2-1; weak D call: TRBD1 (6 bases). This CDR3 spans 16 amino acids. V lost 1 base to trimming and J lost 0 bases, with 10 bases between them. CDR1 is MRHNA, CDR2 SNTAGT, per germline. The CDR3 sequence is CASSDLGQSSYNEQFF. In DNA, the CDR3 is TGTGCCAGCAGTGACTTAGGACAGTCCTCCTACAATGAGCAGTTCTTC.

The rearrangement joins TRBV10-3 to TRBJ2-3, with D possibly being TRBD2 (5 bases). Germline V gene lookup returns CDR1 ENHRY and CDR2 SYGVKD. The V end lost 5 bases, the J end lost 1 base, and 10 bases lay between the germline ends. The CDR3 runs to 14 residues. CDR3 nucleotide sequence: TGTGCCATCAGTAAGAATAGCGGCACAGATACGCAGTATTTT. Translated: CAISKNSGTDTQYF.

This clonotype was counted between two and nine times. The CDR3 reads CASSYGTGVYNEQFF. In nucleotides, the CDR3 is TGTGCCAGCAGTTACGGGACAGGAGTCTACAATGAGCAGTTCTTC. This chain uses TRBV6-5 with TRBJ2-1; 8 nucleotides line up with TRBD1. Germline loops: CDR1 MNHEY, CDR2 SVGAGI. The CDR3 extends over 15 amino acids. The V gene end was trimmed by 2 bases and the J gene end by 3 bases; junction bases not matched to a gene: 3.

The J gene is TRBJ1-1, the V gene TRBV5-6, with 8 bases that match TRBD1. Looked up from germline, CDR1 is SGHDT and CDR2 is YYEEEE. The ends lost 1 base at V and 0 bases at J; junction bases unmatched: 5. The length of the CDR3 is 16 residues. This CDR3 reads CASSLPGGGLNTEAFF. CDR3 in DNA: TGTGCCAGCAGCTTGCCAGGGGGCGGATTGAACACTGAAGCTTTCTTT.